The 2 T cell receptor beta chains below were found in one sample sequenced in a study of OX40 agonist ivuxolimab in advanced cancers. Clones were sequenced by immunoSEQ multiplex PCR, and TCRdb holds only the in-frame ones, with some missing. Altogether 60,000 to 65,000 clones are present, roughly nine tenths being singletons, with the ten largest covering around 12%. The sequences come from CD4+ or CD8+ T cells sorted from blood, collected in a trial of the OX40 agonist ivuxolimab. These receptors were collected from an adult with an advanced solid tumor such as melanoma, head and neck, liver or kidney cancer.

The chain is built from TRBV27 and TRBJ1-1; no clear D gene. The CDR3 length is 13 residues. Trimming pared 3 bases from V and 0 bases from J, leaving 5 bases between. CDR1 and CDR2 from the germline V gene are MNHEY and SMNVEV (reference sequence). CDR3 amino acids: CASSFGLNTEAFF. The CDR3 bases are TGTGCCAGCAGTTTCGGCTTGAACACTGAAGCTTTCTTT.

The chain couples TRBV19 to TRBJ1-5; D not resolved. This CDR3 has 14 amino acids. Trimming pared 0 bases from V and 0 bases from J, leaving 3 bases between. Germline lookup yields CDR1 LNHDA and CDR2 SQIVND (reference sequence). The CDR3 sequence is CASSIENSNQPQHF. CDR3 sequence (DNA): TGTGCCAGTAGTATAGAGAATAGCAATCAGCCCCAGCATTTT.